This T cell receptor (beta chain) was obtained from a study of cytomegalovirus exposure and HLA in healthy donors. About this clone itself: Its specificity is not known.

Donors were nominally healthy when sampled, though unrecorded immune exposures were likely. The primer mix had 60 Vbeta and 13 Jbeta primers. Profiled with immunoSEQ multiplex PCR; TCRdb holds only in-frame clones, not every one. Of about 220,000 clones listed, over 60% are singletons. V trimming: 0 bases; J trimming: 6 bases; junction bases outside the gene matches: 12. In germline, CDR1 is MNHNS, CDR2 SASEGT. This CDR3 has 18 amino acids. Study-level points and caveats: According to the study, roughly 180 TCR beta chains were cytomegalovirus-associated.

This receptor was obtained from a male donor in good health and CMV-seronegative. Sequencing used PBMCs. The chain links TRBV6-1 to TRBJ2-7; 12 bases line up with TRBD2. The CDR3 coding sequence is TGTGCCAGCAGTGAAGCGAGGCTAGCGGGAGGGCGGGGCCGCGAGCAGTACTTC. Translation: CASSEARLAGGRGREQYF.